The present T cell receptor (beta chain) was sequenced within a study of control samples from healthy donors and cancer patients. This CDR3 has 13 amino acids. Germline CDR1 is MDHEN and CDR2 is SYDVKM. V dropped 8 bases and J dropped 5; count of bases not matched to a gene: 8. Sequencing was performed with immunoSEQ multiplex PCR; in TCRdb, only in-frame clones are kept and a portion is missing. The sample comprises 35,000 to 50,000 clones, over 75% of which are singletons, and roughly 10% rests with the top ten. The sequence came from a woman aged 60-75 years with lung cancer. The chain couples TRBV28 to TRBJ2-5; 7 bases line up with TRBD2. Input material: PBMCs. CDR3 amino acids: CASGLAGGETQYF. Here the CDR3 DNA reads TGTGCCAGCGGATTAGCGGGTGGGGAGACCCAGTACTTC.